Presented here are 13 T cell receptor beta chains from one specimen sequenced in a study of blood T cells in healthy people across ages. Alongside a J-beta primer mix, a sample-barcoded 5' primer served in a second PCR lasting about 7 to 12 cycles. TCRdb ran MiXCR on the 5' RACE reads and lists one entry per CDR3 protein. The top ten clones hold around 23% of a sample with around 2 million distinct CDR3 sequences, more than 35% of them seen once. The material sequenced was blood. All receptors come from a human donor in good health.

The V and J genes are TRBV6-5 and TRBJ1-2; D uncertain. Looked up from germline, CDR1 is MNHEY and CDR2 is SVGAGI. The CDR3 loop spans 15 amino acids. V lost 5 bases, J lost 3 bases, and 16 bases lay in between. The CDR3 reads CASSPGLPRDYGYTF. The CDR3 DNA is TGTGCCAGCAGTCCCGGACTCCCTCGGGACTATGGCTACACCTTC.

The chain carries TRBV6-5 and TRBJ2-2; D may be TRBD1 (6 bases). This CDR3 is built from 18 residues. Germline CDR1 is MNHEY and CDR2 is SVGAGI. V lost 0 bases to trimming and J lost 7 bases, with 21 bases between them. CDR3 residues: CASSYSTSQGWRYGELFF. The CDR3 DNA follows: TGTGCCAGCAGTTACTCGACGTCGCAGGGGTGGCGGTACGGGGAGCTGTTTTTT.

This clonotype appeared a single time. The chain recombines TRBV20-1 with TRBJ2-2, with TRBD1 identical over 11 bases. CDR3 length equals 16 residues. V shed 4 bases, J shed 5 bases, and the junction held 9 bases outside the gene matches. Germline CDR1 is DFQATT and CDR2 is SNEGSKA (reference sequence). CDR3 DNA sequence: TGCAGTGCTAATGGACAGGGGGCGCCGGGGACCGGGGAGCTGTTTTTT. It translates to CSANGQGAPGTGELFF.

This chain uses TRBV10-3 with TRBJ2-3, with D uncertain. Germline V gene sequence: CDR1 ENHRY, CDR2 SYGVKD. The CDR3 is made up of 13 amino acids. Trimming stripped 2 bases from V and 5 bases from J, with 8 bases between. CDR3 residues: CAISEGSGDTQYF. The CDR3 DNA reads TGTGCCATCAGTGAGGGCAGTGGAGATACGCAGTATTTT.

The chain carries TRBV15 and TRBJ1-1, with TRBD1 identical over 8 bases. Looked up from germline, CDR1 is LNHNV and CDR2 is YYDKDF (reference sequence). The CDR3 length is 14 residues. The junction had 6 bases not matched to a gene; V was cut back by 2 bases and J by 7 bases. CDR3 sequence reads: CATSRPSGQGEAFF. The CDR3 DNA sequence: TGTGCCACCAGCAGACCCTCCGGACAGGGTGAAGCTTTCTTT. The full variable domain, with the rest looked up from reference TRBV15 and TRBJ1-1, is DAMVIQNPRYQVTQFGKPVTLSCSQTLNHNVMYWYQQKSSQAPKLLFHYYDKDFNNEADTPDNFQSRRPNTSFCFLDIRSPGLGDTAMYLCATSRPSGQGEAFFGQGTRLTVV.

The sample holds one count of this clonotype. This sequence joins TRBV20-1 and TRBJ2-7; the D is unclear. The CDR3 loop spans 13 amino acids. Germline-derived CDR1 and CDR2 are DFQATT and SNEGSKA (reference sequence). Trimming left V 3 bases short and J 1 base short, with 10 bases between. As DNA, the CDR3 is TGCAGTGCTAGCGCGGATCTATCCTACGAGCAGTACTTC. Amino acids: CSASADLSYEQYF.

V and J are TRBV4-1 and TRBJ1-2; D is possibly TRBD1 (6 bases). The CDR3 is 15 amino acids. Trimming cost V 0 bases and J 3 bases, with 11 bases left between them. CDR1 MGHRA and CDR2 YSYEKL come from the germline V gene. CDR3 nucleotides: TGCGCCAGCAGCCAAGAGAGGACAGTTTACTATGGCTACACCTTC. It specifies CASSQERTVYYGYTF.

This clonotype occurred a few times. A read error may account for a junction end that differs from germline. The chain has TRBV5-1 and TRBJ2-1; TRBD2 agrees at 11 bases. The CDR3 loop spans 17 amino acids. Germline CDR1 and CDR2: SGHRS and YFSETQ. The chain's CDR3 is CASSQLAGGSPYNEQFF. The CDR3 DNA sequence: TGTGCCAGCAGCCAATTAGCGGGGGGGAGCCCCTACAATGAGCAGTTCTTC.

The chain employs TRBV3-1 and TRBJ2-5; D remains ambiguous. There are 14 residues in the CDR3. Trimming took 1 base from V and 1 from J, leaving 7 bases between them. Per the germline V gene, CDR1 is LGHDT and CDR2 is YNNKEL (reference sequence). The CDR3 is CASSQGATQETQYF. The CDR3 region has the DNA TGTGCCAGCAGCCAAGGGGCTACCCAAGAGACCCAGTACTTC.

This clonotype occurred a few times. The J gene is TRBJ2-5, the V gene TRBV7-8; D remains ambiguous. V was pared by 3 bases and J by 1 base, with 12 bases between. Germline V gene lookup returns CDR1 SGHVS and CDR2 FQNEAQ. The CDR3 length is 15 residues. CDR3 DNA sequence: TGTGCCAGCAGCTTTCTTTCCGGCATCCAAGAGACCCAGTACTTC. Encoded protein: CASSFLSGIQETQYF.

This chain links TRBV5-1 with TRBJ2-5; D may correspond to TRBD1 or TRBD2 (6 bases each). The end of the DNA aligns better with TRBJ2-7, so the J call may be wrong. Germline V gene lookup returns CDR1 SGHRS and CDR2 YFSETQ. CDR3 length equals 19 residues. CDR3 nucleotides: TGCGCCAGCAGCTTGGCTCCAATATCCACGGGGGCCCCTTTCTACGAGCAGTACTTC. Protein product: CASSLAPISTGAPFYEQYF.

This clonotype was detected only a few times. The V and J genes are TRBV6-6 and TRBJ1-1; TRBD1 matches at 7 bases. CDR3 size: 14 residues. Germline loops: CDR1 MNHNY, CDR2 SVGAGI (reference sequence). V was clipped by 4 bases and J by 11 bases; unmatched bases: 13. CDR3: CASSSQGIRSVAFF. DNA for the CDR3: TGTGCCAGCAGTTCACAGGGGATAAGATCCGTGGCTTTCTTT.

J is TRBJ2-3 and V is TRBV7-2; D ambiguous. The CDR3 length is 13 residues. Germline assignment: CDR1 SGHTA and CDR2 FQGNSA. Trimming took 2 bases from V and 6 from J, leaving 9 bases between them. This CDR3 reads CASSLSLSDTQYF. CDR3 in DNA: TGTGCCAGCAGCTTAAGTCTTAGTGATACGCAGTATTTT.